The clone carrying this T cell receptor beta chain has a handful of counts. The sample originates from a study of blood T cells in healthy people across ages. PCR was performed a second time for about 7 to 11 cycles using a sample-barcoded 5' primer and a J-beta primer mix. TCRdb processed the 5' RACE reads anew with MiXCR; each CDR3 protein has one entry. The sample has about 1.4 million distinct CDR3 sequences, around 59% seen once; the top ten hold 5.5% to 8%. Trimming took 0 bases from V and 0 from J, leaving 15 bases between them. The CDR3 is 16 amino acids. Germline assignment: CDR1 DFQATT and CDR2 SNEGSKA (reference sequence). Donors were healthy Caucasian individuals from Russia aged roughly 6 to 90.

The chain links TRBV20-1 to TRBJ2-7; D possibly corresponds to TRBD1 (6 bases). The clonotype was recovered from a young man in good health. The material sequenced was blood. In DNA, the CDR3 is TGCAGTGCTAGAGATACACAGGGCGTGAGCTCCTACGAGCAGTACTTC. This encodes CSARDTQGVSSYEQYF.